The subject of this entry is one TCR beta chain. Its cognate antigen is unknown. The data stem from a study of cytomegalovirus exposure and HLA in healthy donors. 13 Jbeta primers and 60 Vbeta primers were used for the PCR. Only in-frame clones appear in the TCRdb table, and some are missing; sequencing was by immunoSEQ multiplex PCR. Among approximately 190,000 clones listed, more than 65% were seen once. Germline assignment: CDR1 MNHNS and CDR2 SASEGT. This CDR3 comprises 12 residues. The ends were cut back, 5 bases at V and 7 bases at J, with 12 bases in the middle. Study-wide results and limits: Per published reports, the classifier diagnosed cytomegalovirus status with high specificity and sensitivity. By a later analysis, the bulk of CMV-associated TCR beta chains appeared HLA-restricted.

Material: PBMCs. This chain connects TRBV6-1 to TRBJ2-7; maybe TRBD1 (5 bases). This sequence originates from a man aged 35 to 55 in good health and CMV-seropositive. Here the CDR3 reads CASSLAGYEQYF. As DNA, the CDR3 is TGTGCCAGCAGTTTGGCAGGGTATGAGCAGTACTTC.